The entry that follows covers one T cell receptor (beta chain) sequence. No antigen is known for it. During the collection period, no donor immune events like infections were recorded. The data derive from a study of identifying expanded T cells in peripheral blood. Points from the study as a whole: Technical replicates showed roughly 1.2 changed clones; two weeks approximately 15; four weeks 19. Two-week clone count variance significantly increased as total template count grew.

TCRdb's table, derived via immunoSEQ multiplex PCR, lists solely in-frame clones and lacks some. This table has tens of thousands of clones, about 83% appearing once. This CDR3 region has 19 residues. V trimming: 0 bases; J trimming: 0 bases; junction bases outside the gene matches: 12. Per the germline V gene, CDR1 is LGHNA and CDR2 is YSLEER. The sequencing input was blood. The rearrangement uses TRBV4-3 and TRBJ2-7; 9 nucleotides agree with TRBD2. This clonotype was obtained from a person aged 18 to 75 in good health. DNA for the CDR3: TGCGCCAGCAGCCAAGAGGCGGGGACTAGCAGCTGGCTCTCCTACGAGCAGTACTTC. Amino acid sequence: CASSQEAGTSSWLSYEQYF.